The T cell receptor (beta chain) described here comes from a study of blood T cell repertoires in COVID-19. Study information: T cells, B-cell-depleted T cells, or PBMCs supplied cDNA or gDNA.

Individuals aged about 18 to 100 years were recruited from roughly 23 US areas. Under the authors' procedure: Reference gene primer amplification gave nucleated cell count estimates. This table comes from immunoSEQ multiplex PCR, and its TCRdb copy is limited to in-frame clones, with some not included. The V and J calls and the clone size are those of that table, but D and trimming were determined from the DNA. This sample carries around 300,000 clones, about nine tenths of them seen once, and the ten largest clones take less than 2%. This CDR3 has 14 residues. Trimming cost V 5 bases and J 1 base, with 8 bases left between them. Germline assignment: CDR1 SGHAT and CDR2 FQDESV (reference sequence).

Input material: PBMCs or T cells enriched from blood (not recorded which). J is TRBJ2-2 and V is TRBV11-1, with unresolved D. The sequence was obtained from a woman aged 40 to 55 who had recovered from COVID-19. The CDR3 DNA reads TGTGCCAGCAGCACACGACAGAACACCGGGGAGCTGTTTTTT. It specifies CASSTRQNTGELFF.